This T cell receptor (beta chain) was identified in a study of blood T cell repertoires in COVID-19 (dated by TCRdb to 2018 to 2021). In the study overall: The collaborator samples originated in the United States, Italy and Spain and spanned the acute and convalescent phases of COVID-19. A de-identified subject ID, COVID-19 status, age in years and sex were almost always included in the sample metadata. The repertoires were made available in a free public database intended to serve as a resource for research on the immune response to SARS-CoV-2. The samples were drawn from the first 160 participants of the ongoing ImmuneRACE study and from 950 to 1,500 subjects provided by 6 global collaborators. Where available, HLA class I and class II types were obtained from metadata supplied by the sample provider rather than from assay-based typing. The material from the prospective study consisted of cDNA or gDNA derived from T cells, B-cell-depleted T cells, or PBMCs. Deeply sampled blood TCRbeta repertoires from subjects exposed to, actively infected with, or recovered from COVID-19 were included in the dataset.

Comments on this clone: The target of this receptor is not known. No much larger clone exists at a distance of one base, and base qualities are not known.

Enrolling through a virtual design, the prospective study's participants ranged in age from about 18 to 89 years and lived across roughly 23 United States geographic areas. Cohort assignment in the prospective study relied on participant-reported clinical history from a screening survey and a study questionnaire. Exposed participants had been in contact, within 2 weeks of entering the study, with a person who had a PCR-confirmed or clinician-diagnosed case of COVID-19. In the prospective study, whole blood, serum and a nasopharyngeal or oropharyngeal swab were collected from each participant by mobile phlebotomists. Prospective study participants could optionally give additional blood draws and questionnaires over an approximately 2-month period. Prospective study blood samples were shipped either frozen or at room temperature before DNA extraction. Reading from cysteine to phenylalanine, the CDR3 counts 14 amino acids. Kept here is only the CDR3 DNA, which spans 42 bases and is read in frame from base 1. V sheds 7 bases and J sheds 2 bases, leaving 14 bases between their ends. CDR1 WSHSY and CDR2 SAAADI are derived from the germline V gene.

Beyond this particular receptor, the publication reports: Clinical and demographic metadata were provided uncurated, with the amount varying by source and participant.

TCRbeta CDR3 regions were amplified from genomic DNA using the immunoSEQ Assay, a bias-controlled multiplex PCR. The source study handled its data this way. The number of nucleated cells in each sample was estimated from the amplification of reference gene primers within the assay. To quantify the absolute abundance of each unique TCRbeta CDR3 rearrangement, sequence reads were collapsed and filtered. For each sample, productive Simpson clonality was calculated by taking the square root of Simpson's diversity index across productive rearrangements. The table was pulled from immuneACCESS by TCRdb, which kept in-frame rearrangements only. Such tables lose some clones; where checked, under half of the loss comes from unresolved V genes, and the rest has no known cause. Clonal size and the V and J genes are those of that table, whereas D and trimming came from the DNA. The sample profile shows about 150,000 clones; 75% to 90% of them were found once. The ten most abundant clones make up roughly 5% of the sample.

The sequenced sample was PBMCs or T cells enriched from blood (not recorded which). The receptor was isolated from a man between 65 and 80 years old who had been exposed to COVID-19. The sequence is built from TRBV10-2 and TRBJ1-2, with TRBD1 as a weak D call on 6 bases. The sequenced DNA: TGCGCCAGCACCATTCCCGACAGGAACTATGGCTACACCTTC. This sequence encodes CASTIPDRNYGYTF.